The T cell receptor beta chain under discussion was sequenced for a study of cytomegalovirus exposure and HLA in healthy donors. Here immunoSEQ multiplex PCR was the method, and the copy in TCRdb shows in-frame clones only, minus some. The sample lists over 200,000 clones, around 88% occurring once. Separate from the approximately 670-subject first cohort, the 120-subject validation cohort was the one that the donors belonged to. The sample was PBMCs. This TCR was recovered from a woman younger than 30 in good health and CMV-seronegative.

Here the CDR3 reads CASSLRGVGEDTQYF. CDR3 nucleotide sequence: TGTGCCAGCAGCTTACGGGGGGTTGGCGAAGATACGCAGTATTTT. This rearrangement joins TRBV7-3 to TRBJ2-3; 7 positions agree with TRBD2. Germline V gene sequence: CDR1 SGHTA, CDR2 FQGTGA. The CDR3 extends over 15 amino acids. The V segment lost 2 bases and the J segment 5 bases; nucleotides outside the gene matches: 7.